These T cell receptor beta chains were read from a single sample in a study of Ad26.COV2.S vaccination and SARS-CoV-2 variants. Clones were sequenced by immunoSEQ multiplex PCR, and TCRdb holds only the in-frame ones, with some missing. The sample contains over 450,000 clones, 80% to 90% of which appear only once. The starting material was peripheral blood, obtained in a trial of Ad26.COV2.S vaccine versus placebo. Receptors originate from a person between 18 and 59 years old who received the Ad26.COV2.S COVID-19 vaccine or a placebo. The CDR3 runs from the conserved cysteine through the conserved F or W. The D gene is left open where the match is weak.

TRBJ2-7 TRBV7-8 TRBD2 CASSLEGSGAYEQYF
TRBJ2-2 TRBV6-5 NA CASSYIRNTGELFF
TRBJ1-6 TRBV19 TRBD1 CASRGDRNNSPLHF
TRBJ2-7 TRBV24-1 NA CATSDPSTGIPYEQYF
TRBJ1-1 TRBV19 NA CASSTQALGGAFF
TRBJ2-7 TRBV5-1 TRBD2 CASSPIAGGEQYF
TRBJ2-7 TRBV27 NA CASSLSRGTGGHEQYF
TRBJ1-1 TRBV27 NA CASSPPEDLGTEAFF
TRBJ2-2 TRBV27 TRBD2 CASSSGLALSGELFF
TRBJ1-5 TRBV7-2 TRBD1 CASSLVQGANQPQHF
TRBJ2-7 TRBV4-1 TRBD2 CASSPLAAANYEQYF
TRBJ1-2 TRBV6-5 TRBD1 CASSYHLGQGGYGYTF
TRBJ1-4 TRBV4-1 NA CASSQALNEKLFF
TRBJ2-2 TRBV9 NA CASSGGGTGELFF